Listed here is a single T cell receptor (beta chain). Its specific antigen is unknown. No much larger clone exists at a distance of one base, and base qualities are not known. Each collaborating institution followed its own protocols to collect whole blood in K2EDTA tubes. For TCRbeta analysis, collaborators shipped samples as frozen whole blood, isolated PBMCs, or DNA extracted from either of those sample types. TCRbeta CDR3 regions were amplified from genomic DNA using the immunoSEQ Assay, a bias-controlled multiplex PCR. Processing in the source paper ran as follows. The number of nucleated cells in each sample was estimated from the amplification of reference gene primers within the assay. To quantify the absolute abundance of each unique TCRbeta CDR3 rearrangement, sequence reads were collapsed and filtered. For each sample, productive Simpson clonality was calculated by taking the square root of Simpson's diversity index across productive rearrangements. Sourced from immuneACCESS, this table was stored by TCRdb with only in-frame sequences that have V and J called. A share of the clones is absent; for the studies checked, an unresolved V gene accounts for under half, and the remainder has no known explanation. That table supplies the V and J calls and clone size; D and trimming were determined from the DNA. A total of 110,000 or so clones appear in this sample, around nine tenths of them only once. More than 2% of the sample goes to the ten largest clones.

The germline V gene sets CDR1 to SGHRS and CDR2 to YFSETQ. Between the V and J ends, shortened by 4 bases and 0 bases respectively, the junction contains 7 bases. The CDR3 numbers 14 residues from cysteine through phenylalanine. The entry retains the CDR3 DNA only, 42 bases that are in frame from base 1. The data stem from a study of blood T cell repertoires in COVID-19 (dated by TCRdb to 2018 to 2020). Concerning the study at large: The collaborator samples originated in the United States, Italy and Spain and spanned the acute and convalescent phases of COVID-19. The prospective study material was composed of cDNA or gDNA derived from T cells, B-cell-depleted T cells, or PBMCs. Subjects who had been exposed to COVID-19, were actively infected with it, or had recovered from it provided the deeply sampled blood TCRbeta repertoires that made up the dataset. The repertoires were released in a freely available public database intended as a resource for research on the immune response to SARS-CoV-2. Samples were obtained from the ongoing ImmuneRACE study (first 160 participants) and from about 1,300 subjects provided by 6 global collaborators. Sample metadata almost always included a de-identified subject ID, COVID-19 status, age in years and sex. Where HLA class I and class II types were available, the types were taken from metadata supplied by the sample provider, not from assay-based typing. Study-wide findings and limitations: Clinical and demographic metadata were provided uncurated, with the amount varying by source and participant.

The sequence derives from a woman aged 45-60 years with acute or convalescent COVID-19. The sequencing input was peripheral blood. Recombination joined TRBV5-1 with TRBJ1-4, with the identity of the D gene unclear. The CDR3 protein: CASSLDSTNEKLFF. DNA sequence: TGCGCCAGCAGCCTAGATTCAACTAATGAAAAACTGTTTTTT.